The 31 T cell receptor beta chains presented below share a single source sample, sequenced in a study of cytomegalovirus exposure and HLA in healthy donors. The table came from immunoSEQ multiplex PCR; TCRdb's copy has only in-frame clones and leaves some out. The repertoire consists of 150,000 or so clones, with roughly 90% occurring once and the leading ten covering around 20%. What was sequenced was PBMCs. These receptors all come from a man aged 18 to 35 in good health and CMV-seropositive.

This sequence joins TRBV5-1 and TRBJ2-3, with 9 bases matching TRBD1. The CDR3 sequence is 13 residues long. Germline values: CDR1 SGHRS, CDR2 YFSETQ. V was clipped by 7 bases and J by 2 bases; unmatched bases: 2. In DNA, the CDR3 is TGCGCCAGCCGGGACAGGGACACAGATACGCAGTATTTT. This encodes CASRDRDTDTQYF.

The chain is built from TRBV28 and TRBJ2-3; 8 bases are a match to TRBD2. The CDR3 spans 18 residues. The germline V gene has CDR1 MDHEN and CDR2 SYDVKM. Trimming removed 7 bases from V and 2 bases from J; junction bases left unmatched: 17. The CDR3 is CASKGRSGSPLSTDTQYF. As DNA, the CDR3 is TGTGCCAGCAAGGGGAGAAGCGGGAGTCCCCTTTCCACAGATACGCAGTATTTT. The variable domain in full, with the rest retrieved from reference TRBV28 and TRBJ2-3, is DVKVTQSSRYLVKRTGEKVFLECVQDMDHENMFWYRQDPGLGLRLIYFSYDVKMKEKGDIPEGYSVSREKKERFSLILESASTNQTSMYLCASKGRSGSPLSTDTQYFGPGTRLTVL.

This CDR3 is CASSPLTSGSEPWYNEQFF. CDR3 in DNA: TGTGCCAGTAGTCCGCTCACTAGCGGGAGTGAACCATGGTACAATGAGCAGTTCTTC. The chain uses TRBV19 and TRBJ2-1; 11 bases are shared with TRBD2. This CDR3 region has 19 residues. The V gene end was trimmed by 5 bases and the J gene end by 4 bases; junction bases not matched to a gene: 16. CDR1 is LNHDA and CDR2 is SQIVND in the germline V gene (reference sequence). Complete variable domain (other parts from reference TRBV19 and TRBJ2-1): DGGITQSPKYLFRKEGQNVTLSCEQNLNHDAMYWYRQDPGQGLRLIYYSQIVNDFQKGDIAEGYSVSREKKESFPLTVTSAQKNPTAFYLCASSPLTSGSEPWYNEQFFGPGTRLTVL.

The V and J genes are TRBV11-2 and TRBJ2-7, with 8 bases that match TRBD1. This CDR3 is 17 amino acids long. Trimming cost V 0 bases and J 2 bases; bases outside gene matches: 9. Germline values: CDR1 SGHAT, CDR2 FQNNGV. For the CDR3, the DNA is TGTGCCAGCAGCTTAGAGTTGGGGGACAGGCTCGCCTACGAGCAGTACTTC. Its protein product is CASSLELGDRLAYEQYF.

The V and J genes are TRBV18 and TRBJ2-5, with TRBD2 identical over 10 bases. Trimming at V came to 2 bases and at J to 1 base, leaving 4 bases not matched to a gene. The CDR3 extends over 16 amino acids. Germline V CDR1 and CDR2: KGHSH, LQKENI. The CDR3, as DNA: TGTGCCAGCTCACCAACACTAGCGGGGCTCCAAGAGACCCAGTACTTC. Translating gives CASSPTLAGLQETQYF.

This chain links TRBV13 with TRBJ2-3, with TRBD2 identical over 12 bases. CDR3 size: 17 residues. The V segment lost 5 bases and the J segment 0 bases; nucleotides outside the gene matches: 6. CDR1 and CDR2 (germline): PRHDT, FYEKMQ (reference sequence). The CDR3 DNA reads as TGTGCCAGCAGCAATCCTAGCGGGAGGGCGAGCACAGATACGCAGTATTTT. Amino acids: CASSNPSGRASTDTQYF.

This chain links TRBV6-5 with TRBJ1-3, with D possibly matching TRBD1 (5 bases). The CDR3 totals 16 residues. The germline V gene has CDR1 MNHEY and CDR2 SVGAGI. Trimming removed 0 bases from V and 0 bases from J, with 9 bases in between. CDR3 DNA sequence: TGTGCCAGCAGTTACTCGAACAGGCCCTCTGGAAACACCATATATTTT. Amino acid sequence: CASSYSNRPSGNTIYF.

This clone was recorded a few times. CDR3 sequence: CASSFGHKHSYEQYF. The DNA for the CDR3 is TGTGCCAGCAGTTTCGGACACAAGCACTCCTACGAGCAGTACTTC. The genes are TRBV7-9 and TRBJ2-7; the D gene is possibly TRBD1 (5 bases). V lost 6 bases to trimming and J lost 0 bases, with 15 bases between them. In germline, CDR1 is SEHNR, CDR2 FQNEAQ (reference sequence). There are 15 residues in the CDR3.

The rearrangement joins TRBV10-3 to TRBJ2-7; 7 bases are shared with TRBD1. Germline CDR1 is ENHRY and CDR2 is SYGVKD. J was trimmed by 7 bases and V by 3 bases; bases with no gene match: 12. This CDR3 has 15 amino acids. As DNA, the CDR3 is TGTGCCATCAGTGACCCCCGACAGGGATCGGTTGAGCAGTACTTC. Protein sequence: CAISDPRQGSVEQYF.

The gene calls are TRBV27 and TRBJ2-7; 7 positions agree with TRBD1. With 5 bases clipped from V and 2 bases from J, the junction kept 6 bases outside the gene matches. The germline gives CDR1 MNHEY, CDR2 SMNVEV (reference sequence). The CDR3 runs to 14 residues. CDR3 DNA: TGTGCCAGCAGTCTCGGACAGGTAACCTACGAGCAGTACTTC. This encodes CASSLGQVTYEQYF.

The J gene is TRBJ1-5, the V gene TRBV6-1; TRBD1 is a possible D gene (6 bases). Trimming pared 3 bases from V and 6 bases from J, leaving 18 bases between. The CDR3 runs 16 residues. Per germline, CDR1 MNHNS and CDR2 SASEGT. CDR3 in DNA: TGTGCCAGCAGTGAGCTGTGGGCAGGGGCGGGTCAGCCCCAGCATTTT. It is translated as CASSELWAGAGQPQHF.

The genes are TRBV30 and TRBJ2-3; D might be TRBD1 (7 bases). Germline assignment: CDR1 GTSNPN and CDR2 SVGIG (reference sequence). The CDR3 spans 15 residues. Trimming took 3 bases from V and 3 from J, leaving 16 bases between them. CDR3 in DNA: TGTGCCTGGAGCGGGATGACAGGGAGGACAGATACGCAGTATTTT. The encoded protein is CAWSGMTGRTDTQYF.

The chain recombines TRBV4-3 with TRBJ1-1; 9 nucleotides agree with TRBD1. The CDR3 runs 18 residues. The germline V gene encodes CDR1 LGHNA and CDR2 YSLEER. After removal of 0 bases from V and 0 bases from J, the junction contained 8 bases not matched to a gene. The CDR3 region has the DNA TGCGCCAGCAGCCAAGATCCGGACAGGGGCAGAATGAACACTGAAGCTTTCTTT. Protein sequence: CASSQDPDRGRMNTEAFF.

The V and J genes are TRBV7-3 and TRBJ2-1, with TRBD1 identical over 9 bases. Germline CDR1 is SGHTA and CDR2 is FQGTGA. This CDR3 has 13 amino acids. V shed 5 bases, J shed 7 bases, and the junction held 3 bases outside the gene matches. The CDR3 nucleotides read TGTGCCAGCAGCCGAGGGACAGGGAATGAGCAGTTCTTC. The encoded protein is CASSRGTGNEQFF.

CDR3 sequence (DNA): TGTGCCAGCAGCTTAACCGGGAGCGTGGCCGCCGGGGAGCTGTTTTTT. Protein sequence: CASSLTGSVAAGELFF. This chain links TRBV7-3 with TRBJ2-2, with D possibly TRBD2 on 6 matching bases. Between the trimmed V and J ends, which lost 0 bases and 6 bases, there was a span of 14 bases. The CDR3 extends over 16 amino acids. CDR1 and CDR2 (germline): SGHTA, FQGTGA.

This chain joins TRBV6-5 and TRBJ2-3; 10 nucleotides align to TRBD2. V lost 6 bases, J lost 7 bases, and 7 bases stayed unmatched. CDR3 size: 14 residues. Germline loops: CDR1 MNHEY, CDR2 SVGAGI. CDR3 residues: CASSRSGGTNTQYF. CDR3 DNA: TGTGCCAGCAGCCGTAGCGGGGGGACTAATACGCAGTATTTT.

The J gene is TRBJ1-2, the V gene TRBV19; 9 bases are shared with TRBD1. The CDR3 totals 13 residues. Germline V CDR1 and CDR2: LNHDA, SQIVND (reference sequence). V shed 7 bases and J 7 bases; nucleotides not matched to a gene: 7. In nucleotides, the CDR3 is TGTGCCAGTATCTCCGGGACAGGGAGTGGCTACACCTTC. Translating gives CASISGTGSGYTF.

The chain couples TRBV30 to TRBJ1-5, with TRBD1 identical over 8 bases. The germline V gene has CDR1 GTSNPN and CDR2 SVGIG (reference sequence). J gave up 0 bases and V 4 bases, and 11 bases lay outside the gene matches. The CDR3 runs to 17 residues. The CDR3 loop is CAWTRFRGRDSNQPQHF. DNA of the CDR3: TGTGCCTGGACCCGATTCAGGGGGCGCGATAGCAATCAGCCCCAGCATTTT. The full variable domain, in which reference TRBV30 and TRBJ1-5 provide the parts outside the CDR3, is SQTIHQWPATLVQPVGSPLSLECTVEGTSNPNLYWYRQAAGRGLQLLFYSVGIGQISSEVPQNLSASRPQDRQFILSSKKLLLSDSGFYLCAWTRFRGRDSNQPQHFGDGTRLSIL.

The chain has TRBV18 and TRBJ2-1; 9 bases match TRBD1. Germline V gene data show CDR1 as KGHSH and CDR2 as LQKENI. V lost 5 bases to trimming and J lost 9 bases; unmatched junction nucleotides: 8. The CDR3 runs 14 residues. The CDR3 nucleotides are TGTGCCAGCTCAGAGGACAGGGGATTCCGTGAGCAGTTCTTC. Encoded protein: CASSEDRGFREQFF.

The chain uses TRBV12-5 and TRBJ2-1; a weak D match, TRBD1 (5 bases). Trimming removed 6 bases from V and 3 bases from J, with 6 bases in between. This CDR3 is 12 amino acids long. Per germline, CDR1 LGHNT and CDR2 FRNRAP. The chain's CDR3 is CASGTVYNEQFF. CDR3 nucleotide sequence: TGTGCTAGTGGGACAGTCTACAATGAGCAGTTCTTC.

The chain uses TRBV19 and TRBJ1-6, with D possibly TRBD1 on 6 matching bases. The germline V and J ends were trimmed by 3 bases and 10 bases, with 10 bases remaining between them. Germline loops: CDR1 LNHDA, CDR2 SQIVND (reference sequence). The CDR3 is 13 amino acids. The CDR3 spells CASSIAGESPLHF. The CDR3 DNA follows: TGTGCCAGTAGTATCGCAGGGGAATCACCCCTCCACTTT. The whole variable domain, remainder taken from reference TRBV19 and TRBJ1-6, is DGGITQSPKYLFRKEGQNVTLSCEQNLNHDAMYWYRQDPGQGLRLIYYSQIVNDFQKGDIAEGYSVSREKKESFPLTVTSAQKNPTAFYLCASSIAGESPLHFGNGTRLTVT.

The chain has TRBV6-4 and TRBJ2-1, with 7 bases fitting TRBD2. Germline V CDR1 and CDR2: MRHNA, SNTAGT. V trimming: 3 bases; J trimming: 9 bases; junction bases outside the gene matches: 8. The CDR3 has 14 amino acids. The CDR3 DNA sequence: TGTGCCAGCAGTGAGGGGGACTACCACGGTGAGCAGTTCTTC. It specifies CASSEGDYHGEQFF.

CDR3 DNA: TGTGCCAGCAGACGGGACACCTCAAACACTGAAGCTTTCTTT. It translates to CASRRDTSNTEAFF. The rearrangement joins TRBV6-5 to TRBJ1-1; a weak D match, TRBD1 (6 bases). V gave up 6 bases and J gave up 2 bases, with 13 bases separating them. Germline-derived CDR1 and CDR2 are MNHEY and SVGAGI. The CDR3 is 14 residues long.

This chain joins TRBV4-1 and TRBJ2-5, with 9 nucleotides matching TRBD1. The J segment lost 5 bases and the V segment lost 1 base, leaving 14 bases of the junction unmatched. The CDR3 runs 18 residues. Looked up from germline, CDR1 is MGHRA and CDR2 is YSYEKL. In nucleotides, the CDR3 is TGCGCCAGCAGCCAAGGCCCCCGGACAGGGGACACCCGGGAGACCCAGTACTTC. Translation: CASSQGPRTGDTRETQYF.

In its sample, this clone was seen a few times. CDR3 nucleotide sequence: TGTGCCAGCAGCTTAGCCCTGAGCTCCTACGAGCAGTACTTC. Translation: CASSLALSSYEQYF. The rearrangement uses TRBV13 and TRBJ2-7; no definite D call. Trimming took 1 base from V and 0 from J, leaving 7 bases between them. This CDR3 region has 14 residues. In germline, CDR1 is PRHDT, CDR2 FYEKMQ (reference sequence).

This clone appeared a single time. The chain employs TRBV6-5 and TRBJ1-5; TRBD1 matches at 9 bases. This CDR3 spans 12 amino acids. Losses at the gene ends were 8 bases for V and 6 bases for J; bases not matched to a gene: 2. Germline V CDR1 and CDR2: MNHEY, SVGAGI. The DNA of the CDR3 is TGTGCCAGCGGGACAGGGTTTCAGCCCCAGCATTTT. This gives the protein CASGTGFQPQHF.

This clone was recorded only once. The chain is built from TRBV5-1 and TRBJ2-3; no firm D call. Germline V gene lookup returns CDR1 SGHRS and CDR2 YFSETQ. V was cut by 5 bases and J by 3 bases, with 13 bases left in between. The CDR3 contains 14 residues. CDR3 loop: CASRDNPVTDTQYF. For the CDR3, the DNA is TGCGCCAGCAGAGACAATCCTGTAACAGATACGCAGTATTTT.

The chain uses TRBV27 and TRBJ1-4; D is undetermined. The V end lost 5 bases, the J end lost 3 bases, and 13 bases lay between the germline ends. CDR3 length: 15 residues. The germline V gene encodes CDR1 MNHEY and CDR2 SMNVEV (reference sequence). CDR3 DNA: TGTGCCAGCAGTCCTTTACAGTTCCCTAATGAAAAACTGTTTTTT. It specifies CASSPLQFPNEKLFF.

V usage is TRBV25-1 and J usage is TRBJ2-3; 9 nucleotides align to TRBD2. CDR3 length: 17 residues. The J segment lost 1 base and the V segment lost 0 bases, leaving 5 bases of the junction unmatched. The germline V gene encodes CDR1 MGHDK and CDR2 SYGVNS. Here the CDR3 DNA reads TGTGCCAGCAGTGAATATAGCGGGAGATCGGGCACAGATACGCAGTATTTT. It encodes CASSEYSGRSGTDTQYF.

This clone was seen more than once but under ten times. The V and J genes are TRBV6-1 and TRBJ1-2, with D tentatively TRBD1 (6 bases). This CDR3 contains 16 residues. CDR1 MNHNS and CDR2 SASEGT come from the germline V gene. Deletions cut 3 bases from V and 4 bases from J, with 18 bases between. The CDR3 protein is CASSDPGGASPYGYTF. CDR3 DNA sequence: TGTGCCAGCAGTGACCCCGGGGGGGCCAGCCCCTATGGCTACACCTTC.

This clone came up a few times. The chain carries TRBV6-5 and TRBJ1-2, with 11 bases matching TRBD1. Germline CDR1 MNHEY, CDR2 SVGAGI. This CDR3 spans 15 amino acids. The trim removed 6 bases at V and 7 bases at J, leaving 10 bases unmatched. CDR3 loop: CASSWDGTGGFGYTF. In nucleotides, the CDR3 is TGTGCCAGCAGCTGGGACGGGACAGGGGGGTTTGGCTACACCTTC.